This is a list of T cell receptor beta chains from one sample in a study of cytomegalovirus exposure and HLA in healthy donors. TCRdb's table, derived via immunoSEQ multiplex PCR, lists solely in-frame clones and lacks some. The sample has tens of thousands of clones, about 72% seen once. The specimen was PBMCs. The receptors here all came from a man in his thirties or forties in good health and CMV-seronegative. The CDR3 runs from the conserved cysteine through the conserved F or W. A D gene is named only where the DNA matches it firmly. Expanded clones are given a class, and other clones once, few, many or no size at all.

V,D,J,size,DNA,CDR3
TRBV5-5,NA,TRBJ1-4,NA,TGTGCCAGCAGCCGAGGGACTAATGAAAAACTGTTTTTT,CASSRGTNEKLFF
TRBV5-1,TRBD2,TRBJ2-5,NA,TGCGCCAGCAGCTTGGGACTAGCGGGGGGGCATCAAGAGACCCAGTACTTC,CASSLGLAGGHQETQYF
TRBV6-6,TRBD1,TRBJ1-1,NA,TGTGCCAGTGGACAGGGGGCGAATACTGAAGCTTTCTTT,CASGQGANTEAFF
TRBV28,TRBD1,TRBJ1-2,NA,TGTGCCAGCGTTAGGGACAGGGGACTAGGTGGCTACACCTTC,CASVRDRGLGGYTF
TRBV7-7,TRBD1,TRBJ2-1,NA,TGTGCTAGCAGCCGTAATACAGGGGCGCATGAGCAGTTCTTC,CASSRNTGAHEQFF
TRBV7-2,TRBD1,TRBJ2-7,NA,TGTGCCAGCAGCTTAGTTGGCAGGGGGTCCAACGAGCAGTACTTC,CASSLVGRGSNEQYF
TRBV29-1,NA,TRBJ1-1,NA,TGCAGCGTCCCCAGGGCGCTGAACACTGAAGCTTTCTTT,CSVPRALNTEAFF
TRBV4-1,NA,TRBJ2-1,NA,TGCGCCAGCAGCCCAAATACATGGACAGATTACAATGAGCAGTTCTTC,CASSPNTWTDYNEQFF
TRBV7-6,NA,TRBJ2-1,NA,TGTGCCAGCAGCTCCGGGAGCGATGAGCAGTTCTTC,CASSSGSDEQFF
TRBV7-9,NA,TRBJ2-7,few,TGTTCCAGCAGCTTGTACTCCTACGAGCAGTACTTC,CSSSLYSYEQYF
TRBV29-1,NA,TRBJ2-4,NA,TGCAGCGTTGAAGCAGAAGGCAGGAGGCTAGCCAAAAACATTCAGTACTTC,CSVEAEGRRLAKNIQYF
TRBV6-6,TRBD1,TRBJ1-5,NA,TGTGCCAGCAGTTACGACAGGGGAGTGGTAGGGCCCCAGCATTTT,CASSYDRGVVGPQHF
TRBV4-1,NA,TRBJ1-3,NA,TGCGCCAGCAGCCAAGCCGGGACTGGAAACACCATATATTTT,CASSQAGTGNTIYF
TRBV11-2,TRBD1,TRBJ2-3,NA,TGTGCCAGCAGCTTGACAGGGCCAGATACGCAGTATTTT,CASSLTGPDTQYF
TRBV6-5,NA,TRBJ2-2,few,TGTGCCAGCAGACCGACTACAGAGACCGGGGAGCTGTTTTTT,CASRPTTETGELFF
TRBV9,NA,TRBJ1-2,NA,TGTGCCAGCAGCGTGGGGGGTGGCTCCTATGGCTACACCTTC,CASSVGGGSYGYTF
TRBV7-9,TRBD1,TRBJ2-7,few,TGTGCCAGCAGCTTGCTCACAGGGGGCTACGACGAGCAGTACTTC,CASSLLTGGYDEQYF
TRBV5-6,NA,TRBJ2-7,NA,TGTGCCAGCAGTTACGGGGTGGACGGTATCTACGAGCAGTACTTC,CASSYGVDGIYEQYF
TRBV5-1,NA,TRBJ2-5,few,TGCGCCAGCAGCCCCCAAGAAGGAGTCACGGAGACCCAGTACTTC,CASSPQEGVTETQYF
TRBV4-1,NA,TRBJ2-5,NA,TGCGCCAGCAGCCTTGACAGTGAAGAGACCCAGTACTTC,CASSLDSEETQYF
TRBV7-2,TRBD2,TRBJ2-1,NA,TGTGCCAGCAGCTTAGGGCGGGAGGCCTACAATGAGCAGTTCTTC,CASSLGREAYNEQFF
TRBV6-4,TRBD2,TRBJ2-3,few,TGTGCCAGCAGTGAAGATGCGGGAGGTGGCACAGATACGCAGTATTTT,CASSEDAGGGTDTQYF
TRBV10-3,TRBD1,TRBJ1-1,NA,TGTGCCATCAGTGAGGGACAGGGGCTCGTTCGAGCTTTCTTT,CAISEGQGLVRAFF
TRBV10-2,NA,TRBJ1-2,NA,TGCGCCAGCAGTGAGTCGACAATGGCAGGGAGGAACACCTTC,CASSESTMAGRNTF
TRBV5-1,NA,TRBJ2-5,NA,TGCGCCAGCAGCGCCGGGGTCTCAGCGGGAGAGACCCAGTACTTC,CASSAGVSAGETQYF
TRBV11-3,TRBD2,TRBJ2-2,NA,TGTGCCAGCAGCTTGCTAGCGGTGAACACCGGGGAGCTGTTTTTT,CASSLLAVNTGELFF
TRBV11-3,NA,TRBJ2-5,few,TGTGCCAGCAAAAAGGGGGGGGGAATTGGAGAGACCCAGTACTTC,CASKKGGGIGETQYF
TRBV4-1,NA,TRBJ2-5,NA,TGCGCCAGCAGCCAATCGCAAGAGACCCAGTACTTC,CASSQSQETQYF
TRBV5-1,TRBD2,TRBJ2-7,NA,TGCGCCAGCAGTGGGGGTCGGGAGGGGACCTACGAGCAGTACTTC,CASSGGREGTYEQYF
TRBV27,NA,TRBJ2-1,NA,TGTGCCAGCAGTTTGGAAACAGGTCTTTACAATGAGCAGTTCTTC,CASSLETGLYNEQFF
TRBV28,TRBD2,TRBJ2-7,few,TGTGCCAGCAGTTTAGTGGCGGGAGACCACGAGCAGTACTTC,CASSLVAGDHEQYF
TRBV9,NA,TRBJ1-6,NA,TGTGCCAGCAGCGTAGGACAGAATGATTCACCCCTCCACTTT,CASSVGQNDSPLHF
TRBV19,TRBD2,TRBJ2-7,NA,TGTGCCAGTAGTGGACCGTTCTCTAGCGGAGACGAGCAGTACTTC,CASSGPFSSGDEQYF
TRBV7-2,TRBD2,TRBJ2-1,NA,TGTGCCAGCAGCTTACAGCGGGAGGGCAATGAGCAGTTCTTC,CASSLQREGNEQFF
TRBV9,NA,TRBJ1-1,NA,TGTGCCAGCAGCCCCGGAGTAGAAGCTTTCTTT,CASSPGVEAFF
TRBV28,NA,TRBJ2-7,few,TGTGCCAGCAGTCCCAACGTCTGGGGGCGCCCCTACGAGCAGTACTTC,CASSPNVWGRPYEQYF
TRBV4-1,NA,TRBJ2-4,few,TGCGCCAGCAGCCAAGACCGGGTAGGGGGTGGCAAAAACATTCAGTACTTC,CASSQDRVGGGKNIQYF
TRBV14,NA,TRBJ1-2,NA,TGTGCCAGCAGCCAAATAGGTGGAGGCCGCTACACCTTC,CASSQIGGGRYTF
TRBV7-2,TRBD1,TRBJ1-2,NA,TGTGCCAGCAGCCTAGGACAGGGGGCAAACTATGGCTACACCTTC,CASSLGQGANYGYTF
TRBV9,TRBD2,TRBJ2-5,NA,TGTGCCAGCAGCGGCGGACTAGCGGGAGGAGGGGAGACCCAGTACTTC,CASSGGLAGGGETQYF
TRBV30,TRBD2,TRBJ2-1,NA,TGTGCCTGGAGTCGGACTAGCGGGAGTTATAAGGCCTACAATGAGCAGTTCTTC,CAWSRTSGSYKAYNEQFF
TRBV5-1,NA,TRBJ1-2,NA,TGCGCCAGCAGCCTTACAGCTAACTATGGCTACACCTTC,CASSLTANYGYTF
TRBV5-1,NA,TRBJ2-1,NA,TGCGCCAGCAGTCAGGCAGGGGTACTTCATGAGCAGTTCTTC,CASSQAGVLHEQFF
TRBV4-3,TRBD1,TRBJ1-2,NA,TGCGCCAGCAGGAGTACCGGGACAGATGGCTACACCTTC,CASRSTGTDGYTF
TRBV7-9,NA,TRBJ2-3,NA,TGTGCCAGCAGCTTAGCGGGGGGGCGCACAGATACGCAGTATTTT,CASSLAGGRTDTQYF
TRBV5-6,TRBD1,TRBJ2-7,few,TGTGCCAGCCATGGGGCAGGGGGCTACGAGCAGTACTTC,CASHGAGGYEQYF
TRBV28,NA,TRBJ2-1,NA,TGTGCCAGCAGTCCTTCGACAGGTTGGAACAATGAGCAGTTCTTC,CASSPSTGWNNEQFF
TRBV30,TRBD2,TRBJ2-7,few,TGTGCCTGGAGTGTAGGGCTAGCGGCTCCTAACGAGCAGTACTTC,CAWSVGLAAPNEQYF
TRBV7-2,NA,TRBJ1-1,NA,TGTGCCAGCAGCTTAGATCGACAGACTGAAGCTTTCTTT,CASSLDRQTEAFF
TRBV4-3,NA,TRBJ2-1,NA,TGCGCCAGCAGCCAAATGGCCGTGTACAATGAGCAGTTCTTC,CASSQMAVYNEQFF
TRBV30,NA,TRBJ1-2,NA,TGTGCCTGGAGTGGAGGGTTTAGCTATGGCTACACCTTC,CAWSGGFSYGYTF
TRBV18,NA,TRBJ1-1,NA,TGTGCCAGCTCACCGCCTTACAACAGGGACACTGAAGCTTTCTTT,CASSPPYNRDTEAFF
TRBV29-1,TRBD1,TRBJ2-7,NA,TGCAGCGTAACCGGACGGACAGGAGCCTTGGAGCAGTACTTC,CSVTGRTGALEQYF
TRBV28,TRBD1,TRBJ1-5,few,TGTGCCAGCAGACAGCTAGGGACAGTTGCCCTTTATAGCAATCAGCCCCAGCATTTT,CASRQLGTVALYSNQPQHF